This T cell receptor (beta chain) was identified during a study of cytomegalovirus exposure and HLA in healthy donors. Vbeta (60) and Jbeta (13) primers were used in the PCR. The assay was immunoSEQ multiplex PCR, and TCRdb's table has in-frame clones only and misses some. The data contain 200,000 or so clones, about 86% of them singletons. Study-level findings and limits: CMV antigen specificity was confirmed in vitro for a few CMV-associated chains. A further, later analysis showed that HLA-associated TCR beta chains (compared with equally common others) were more clonally expanded. Certain sequence variants were highly shared and formed a cluster, and this cluster was likely a sequencing artifact.

Concerning this clone: Its antigen is currently unknown.

This CDR3 has 16 amino acids. Germline V lookup: CDR1 SGDLS, CDR2 YYNGEE. The V gene end was trimmed by 5 bases and the J gene end by 0 bases; junction bases not matched to a gene: 6. The chain couples TRBV9 to TRBJ1-1; 11 nucleotides agree with TRBD1. The sample taken for sequencing was PBMCs. This receptor was identified in a woman aged 18-29 years in good health and CMV-seropositive. The DNA for the CDR3 is TGTGCCAGCAGTCCCGGGACAGGGGGTCTGAACACTGAAGCTTTCTTT. This encodes CASSPGTGGLNTEAFF. Looking up the rest from reference TRBV9 and TRBJ1-1 gives the full variable domain: DSGVTQTPKHLITATGQRVTLRCSPRSGDLSVYWYQQSLDQGLQFLIQYYNGEERAKGNILERFSAQQFPDLHSELNLSSLELGDSALYFCASSPGTGGLNTEAFFGQGTRLTVV.